A selection of T cell receptor beta chains follows, all from one sample in a study of immune evolution from preneoplasia to lung adenocarcinoma. Sequencing used immunoSEQ multiplex PCR; TCRdb keeps in-frame clones, though not all of them. The sample includes approximately 11,000 clones, around 78% of them seen just once. Sequencing used FFPE minimally invasive lung adenocarcinoma tissue. The receptors stem from a person between 60 and 79 years old with lung adenocarcinoma. Each CDR3 is given with its conserved first and last residue. A D gene is named only where the DNA matches it firmly. Size values are once, few and many counts, or a class for expanded clones, and some rows have none.

V gene,D gene,J gene,clone size,CDR3 DNA,CDR3 protein
TRBV30,.,TRBJ1-2,.,TGTGCCCAACCTAGGGGTTCGGGACACCTCTATGGCTACACCTTC,CAQPRGSGHLYGYTF
TRBV6-4,TRBD2,TRBJ2-4,.,TGTGCCAGCAGTGGCCTAGCGGGAGGGGACGTTGGCAAAAACATTCAGTACTTC,CASSGLAGGDVGKNIQYF
TRBV15,TRBD1,TRBJ2-7,.,TGTGCCACCAGCAGCATCAGGGGGCCCTACGAGCAGTACTTC,CATSSIRGPYEQYF
TRBV11-2,.,TRBJ2-7,.,TGTGCCAGCAGCTTAGGGCCGGCTCAGACTTCTGCCTACGAGCAGTACTTC,CASSLGPAQTSAYEQYF
TRBV27,.,TRBJ2-1,.,TGTGCCAGCAGTCAAGGGGCCTCCTACAATGAGCAGTTCTTC,CASSQGASYNEQFF
TRBV5-8,TRBD1,TRBJ2-4,once,TGTGCCAGCAGCCTGAAGGGACAGGGGAAAAACATTCAGTACTTC,CASSLKGQGKNIQYF
TRBV27,TRBD1,TRBJ1-1,.,TGTGCCAGCAGTCCGATCCCGGGACAGGGGGGCTACACTGAAGCTTTCTTT,CASSPIPGQGGYTEAFF
TRBV5-1,.,TRBJ2-2,once,TGCGCCAGCAGCTTGGGGCCAGGATTAACCGGGGAGCTGTTTTTT,CASSLGPGLTGELFF
TRBV2,TRBD1,TRBJ2-7,.,TGTGCCAGCAGCCATTGGACAGGAGTCTCCTACGAGCAGTACTTC,CASSHWTGVSYEQYF
TRBV6-1,.,TRBJ2-5,.,TGTGCCTGCTCGACTTTGGAGACCCAGTACTTC,CACSTLETQYF
TRBV30,.,TRBJ2-3,few,TGTGCCTGGGGCCGGACAGATACGCAGTATTTT,CAWGRTDTQYF
TRBV30,.,TRBJ2-4,.,TGTGCCTGGAGTGTAGATAGTTCGGCCAAAAACATTCAGTACTTC,CAWSVDSSAKNIQYF
TRBV9,.,TRBJ2-7,.,TGTGCCAGCAGCCCCCGCCCGTCGTCCTACGAGCAGTACTTC,CASSPRPSSYEQYF
TRBV11-3,TRBD1,TRBJ2-5,.,TGTGCCAGCAGCATCACCGGGACAGGGGGAATAGAGACCCAGTACTTC,CASSITGTGGIETQYF
TRBV28,.,TRBJ1-1,.,TGTGCCAGCAGTTTGATGAACACTGAAGCTTTCTTT,CASSLMNTEAFF
TRBV7-9,.,TRBJ1-4,.,TGTGCCAGCACCGGGATGTCAGCTAATGAAAAACTGTTTTTT,CASTGMSANEKLFF
TRBV6-6,TRBD2,TRBJ2-2,.,TGTGCCAGCAGTCCCTCCGGGGAGGGTACCGGGGAGCTGTTTTTT,CASSPSGEGTGELFF
TRBV30,TRBD1,TRBJ1-4,.,TGTGCCTGGGATCAAGGGGGCCCTAATGAAAAACTGTTTTTT,CAWDQGGPNEKLFF
TRBV15,.,TRBJ2-5,.,TGTGCCACCAGCAGAGATCTAAGGGGGGATCAAGAGACCCAGTACTTC,CATSRDLRGDQETQYF
TRBV7-3,TRBD2,TRBJ2-3,.,TGTGCCAGCAGACTGACTAGCGGGGGAACAGATACGCAGTATTTT,CASRLTSGGTDTQYF
TRBV4-3,TRBD2,TRBJ2-5,.,TGCGCCAGCAGCCAAGAACCGATAGCGGGGCGGGGAGAGACCCAGTACTTC,CASSQEPIAGRGETQYF
TRBV15,.,TRBJ2-7,once,TGTGCCACCACAGGAGGTTTCTACGAGCAGTACTTC,CATTGGFYEQYF
TRBV5-1,TRBD1,TRBJ1-6,.,TGCGCCAGCAGCTTGGGGACAGGGCCCAACCCCCTCCACTTT,CASSLGTGPNPLHF
TRBV18,.,TRBJ2-1,.,TGTGCCAGCTCACCACTGGACAACTACAATGAGCAGTTCTTC,CASSPLDNYNEQFF
TRBV28,.,TRBJ2-7,.,TGTGCCAGCAGTTTGCTTGGGGGCGGAGAGCAGTACTTC,CASSLLGGGEQYF
TRBV7-2,.,TRBJ2-1,.,TGTGCCAGCAGCTTAGTGCTAGAGTCCTACAATGAGCAGTTCTTC,CASSLVLESYNEQFF
TRBV21-1,.,TRBJ2-5,.,TGTGCCAGCAGCCCAACGACCAGGGGGGAAGAGACCCAGTACTTC,CASSPTTRGEETQYF
TRBV28,TRBD2,TRBJ2-7,.,TGTGCCAGCAGTATACCGGGACTAGCCTCGGGCGAGCAGTACTTC,CASSIPGLASGEQYF
TRBV9,.,TRBJ2-7,.,TGTGCCAGCAGCTCCTTAGGGGGAGCGGGAACTAACGAGCAGTACTTC,CASSSLGGAGTNEQYF
TRBV9,.,TRBJ1-5,.,TGTGCCAGCAGCGTAGATGCAGGGGACTATTTTTATAGCAATCAGCCCCAGCATTTT,CASSVDAGDYFYSNQPQHF
TRBV29-1,.,TRBJ2-7,.,TGCAGCGTCCACAGGGATTCCAACGAGCAGTACTTC,CSVHRDSNEQYF
TRBV7-9,TRBD2,TRBJ2-7,.,TGTGCCAGCAGCTCTGGGGTTACTAGCGGGAGGTTATACGAGCAGTACTTC,CASSSGVTSGRLYEQYF
TRBV16,.,TRBJ2-3,.,TGTGCCAGCAGCCCCCGGGGAACCTCAGATACGCAGTATTTT,CASSPRGTSDTQYF
TRBV28,TRBD1,TRBJ1-6,.,TGTGCCAGCGAAACGGACAGGAGTTATAATTCACCCCTCCACTTT,CASETDRSYNSPLHF
TRBV6-1,TRBD1,TRBJ1-2,.,TGTGCCAGCAGTGGATTGGGACAGGGGGCGAATGGCTACACCTTC,CASSGLGQGANGYTF
TRBV27,TRBD2,TRBJ2-1,.,TGTGCCAGCAGCCATACTAGCGGGGGTTACAATGAGCAGTTCTTC,CASSHTSGGYNEQFF
TRBV19,.,TRBJ1-2,.,TGTGCCAGTAGTATATTCGGGGCGGACAGAAACTATGGCTACACCTTC,CASSIFGADRNYGYTF
TRBV7-8,.,TRBJ2-7,.,TGTGCCAGCAGCTTAAGTGACAGCCAGTACTTC,CASSLSDSQYF
TRBV29-1,TRBD2,TRBJ2-2,.,TGCAGCGTAGCGGGACTAGCGGGAGCCGTGACCGGGGAGCTGTTTTTT,CSVAGLAGAVTGELFF
TRBV9,.,TRBJ2-1,.,TGTGCCAGCAGCGTAGCAGGCGGGAACCTCTACAATGAGCAGTTCTTC,CASSVAGGNLYNEQFF
TRBV7-2,.,TRBJ1-1,.,TGTGCCAGCAGCTTAATCCGCCTCATGAACACTGAAGCTTTCTTT,CASSLIRLMNTEAFF
TRBV9,.,TRBJ2-7,.,TGTGCCAGCAGCCCCCAAGGAGTGAGTCTCTACGAGCAGTACTTC,CASSPQGVSLYEQYF
TRBV10-3,.,TRBJ2-1,.,TGTGCCATCACCCCTTTTGGCGCCGTCTCCTACAATGAGCAGTTCTTC,CAITPFGAVSYNEQFF
TRBV9,TRBD1,TRBJ2-7,.,TGTGCCAGCAGCGTGACAGGGAAAGTAGACGAGCAGTACTTC,CASSVTGKVDEQYF
TRBV30,.,TRBJ1-3,few,TGTGCCTGGAGTCGCACAGGGTCTGGAAACACCATATATTTT,CAWSRTGSGNTIYF
TRBV11-3,.,TRBJ1-1,.,TGTGCCAGCTCCCGGACGGAAAACACTGAAGCTTTCTTT,CASSRTENTEAFF
TRBV5-4,.,TRBJ1-2,.,TGTGCCAGCAGCTTGGCCATAGGGCAAGGTGATGGCTACACCTTC,CASSLAIGQGDGYTF
TRBV18,.,TRBJ1-1,.,TGTGCCAGCTCACCACCGGAGGGAGGAAACACTGAAGCTTTCTTT,CASSPPEGGNTEAFF
TRBV9,.,TRBJ2-7,.,TGTGCCAGCAGCGTAGGTCGGGTCAGCACCTACGAGCAGTACTTC,CASSVGRVSTYEQYF
TRBV9,.,TRBJ1-5,.,TGTGCCAGCAGCCTTCTAGGGACTCAGCCCCAGCATTTT,CASSLLGTQPQHF
TRBV13,.,TRBJ2-2,few,TGTGCCAGCAGCTTAATACCCGGGGAGCTGTTTTTT,CASSLIPGELFF